The 18 T cell receptor beta chains below all came from one sample that was sequenced in a study of cytomegalovirus exposure and HLA in healthy donors. Use of 60 Vbeta and 13 Jbeta primers characterized the PCR. The protocol was immunoSEQ multiplex PCR, while the TCRdb copy is restricted to in-frame clones and leaves out a portion. The sample has 200,000 or so clones, roughly 80% seen once; the top ten hold 2.9%. The sequenced sample was PBMCs. The receptors originated from a man younger than 40 in good health and CMV-seronegative.

In this sample, this clone turned up a few times. The V and J genes are TRBV28 and TRBJ1-3, with 7 bases matching TRBD1. Germline loops: CDR1 MDHEN, CDR2 SYDVKM. CDR3 size: 14 residues. After removal of 8 bases from V and 2 bases from J, the junction contained 6 bases not matched to a gene. CDR3 in amino acids: CASDPTGAGNTIYF. The CDR3, as DNA: TGTGCCAGCGACCCTACAGGGGCTGGAAACACCATATATTTT. Filled out from reference TRBV28 and TRBJ1-3, the complete variable domain reads DVKVTQSSRYLVKRTGEKVFLECVQDMDHENMFWYRQDPGLGLRLIYFSYDVKMKEKGDIPEGYSVSREKKERFSLILESASTNQTSMYLCASDPTGAGNTIYFGEGSWLTVV.

The rearrangement joins TRBV27 to TRBJ2-1; D might be TRBD1 (6 bases). Trimming took off 6 bases at V and 1 base at J, with 10 bases between the two ends. This CDR3 spans 14 amino acids. Germline CDR1 is MNHEY and CDR2 is SMNVEV (reference sequence). The CDR3 coding sequence is TGTGCCAGCAGGATAGGGGGATCCTACAATGAGCAGTTCTTC. Its translation: CASRIGGSYNEQFF.

The V gene is TRBV5-6, the J gene TRBJ2-5, with D unresolved. The CDR3 is 16 residues long. Trimming removed 3 bases at V and 4 bases at J, with 19 bases between. In germline, CDR1 is SGHDT, CDR2 YYEEEE. CDR3 in DNA: TGTGCCAGCAGCTCCTACCTGTCAGACAAACCAGAGACCCAGTACTTC. This translates into CASSSYLSDKPETQYF.

The J gene is TRBJ2-2, the V gene TRBV21-1; TRBD1 is the table's D call and was not checked against the DNA. TRBV21-1 is listed as a pseudogene. The CDR3 contains 19 residues. The CDR3, as DNA: TGTGCCAGCAGCACTGGCCAGGGGGCGAAAAAAGCGAACACCGGGGAGCTGTTTTTT. As protein: CASSTGQGAKKANTGELFF.

The chain has TRBV6-5 and TRBJ1-5; TRBD1 is a possible D gene (6 bases). CDR3 length equals 15 residues. Germline CDR1 reads MNHEY; CDR2 reads SVGAGI. The ends were cut back, 6 bases at V and 2 bases at J, with 14 bases in the middle. The CDR3, as DNA: TGTGCCAGCAGCTCAGGGGATGCTCGCAATCAGCCCCAGCATTTT. Amino acids: CASSSGDARNQPQHF.

The chain uses TRBV29-1 and TRBJ1-4, with a tentative D call TRBD1 (5 bases). Trimming left V 7 bases short and J 7 bases short, with 22 bases between. Germline V lookup: CDR1 SQVTM, CDR2 ANQGSEA. The CDR3 extends over 15 amino acids. CDR3 sequence (DNA): TGCAGCGGACACTGGGGTGGGGGGATGGGTGAAAAACTGTTTTTT. Translated, it gives CSGHWGGGMGEKLFF.

The chain carries TRBV7-6 and TRBJ2-5, with D uncertain. This CDR3 has 15 amino acids. The V end lost 5 bases, the J end lost 5 bases, and 18 bases lay between the germline ends. In germline, CDR1 is SGHVS, CDR2 FNYEAQ. The CDR3 DNA sequence: TGTGCCAGCAGCCTTGGGCCCCTACGACGGGAGACCCAGTACTTC. Its protein is CASSLGPLRRETQYF.

The rearrangement uses TRBV28 and TRBJ1-5; TRBD1 agrees at 9 bases. V lost 2 bases, J lost 7 bases, and 12 bases stayed unmatched. The CDR3 consists of 17 residues. In germline, CDR1 is MDHEN, CDR2 SYDVKM. CDR3 sequence reads: CASSLPDRGTIGQPQHF. Written as DNA, the CDR3 is TGTGCCAGCAGTTTACCAGACAGGGGGACGATCGGGCAGCCCCAGCATTTT.

Here the CDR3 reads CASIGQGFGEQYF. The CDR3 nucleotides read TGTGCCAGCATTGGGCAGGGTTTTGGCGAGCAGTACTTC. This chain connects TRBV6-1 to TRBJ2-7, with D perhaps matching TRBD1 (5 bases). V shed 7 bases and J shed 6 bases, with 16 bases lying between them. The CDR3 is made up of 13 amino acids. Germline values: CDR1 MNHNS, CDR2 SASEGT.

The genes are TRBV19 and TRBJ1-5; no definite D call. The germline V gene encodes CDR1 LNHDA and CDR2 SQIVND (reference sequence). Trimming cost V 6 bases and J 0 bases, with 12 bases left between them. CDR3 length equals 15 residues. The chain's CDR3 is CASRSGRNSNQPQHF. The CDR3 DNA reads TGTGCCAGTAGGTCGGGAAGAAATAGCAATCAGCCCCAGCATTTT.

This sequence joins TRBV19 and TRBJ2-5; 8 bases line up with TRBD1. The germline V gene has CDR1 LNHDA and CDR2 SQIVND (reference sequence). This CDR3 comprises 14 residues. V shed 4 bases and J 2 bases; nucleotides not matched to a gene: 3. The CDR3 sequence is CASSTRQGQETQYF. The CDR3 bases are TGTGCCAGTAGTACCCGACAGGGGCAAGAGACCCAGTACTTC.

Worth noting for this clone: Relative to the germline gene, one junction end is altered; a read error may explain this. This rearrangement joins TRBV7-9 to TRBJ2-7; the D call may be TRBD1 or TRBD2 (6 bases each). In germline, CDR1 is SEHNR, CDR2 FQNEAQ (reference sequence). This CDR3 spans 17 amino acids. The CDR3 coding sequence is TGTTCCAGCAGCTTAGGGGGTGGCGGAGGGTCGCGCTACGAGCAGTACTTC. Its translation: CSSSLGGGGGSRYEQYF.

The rearrangement joins TRBV4-2 to TRBJ2-2, with D perhaps TRBD2 (5 bases). Trimming removed 1 base from V and 6 bases from J, with 15 bases in between. CDR3 length: 16 residues. Germline-derived CDR1 and CDR2 are LGHNA and YNFKEQ. In DNA form, the CDR3 reads TGTGCCAGCAGCCAAGGTGGGCTAGCAGCCGCCGGGGAGCTGTTTTTT. This codes for CASSQGGLAAAGELFF.

The table lists this clone with a few counts. The V and J genes are TRBV6-1 and TRBJ1-4; D is perhaps TRBD1 (6 bases). This CDR3 has 15 amino acids. The V and J ends lost 2 bases and 7 bases respectively, with 14 bases between them. Germline CDR1 reads MNHNS; CDR2 reads SASEGT. As DNA, the CDR3 is TGTGCCAGCAGTGAACGCAGGGGCTGGGTTGAAAAACTGTTTTTT. Translation gives CASSERRGWVEKLFF.

The chain combines TRBV4-2 with TRBJ2-7; 8 bases fit TRBD1. With 0 bases clipped from V and 5 bases from J, the junction kept 9 bases outside the gene matches. The CDR3 is 16 amino acids. The V gene's germline CDR1 is LGHNA and CDR2 YNFKEQ. CDR3 DNA: TGTGCCAGCAGCCAAGAGGGAGGCAGGGGGCTTGACGAGCAGTACTTC. It translates to CASSQEGGRGLDEQYF.

The chain joins TRBV5-1 to TRBJ2-2, with TRBD2 matching 9 bases. The germline V gene has CDR1 SGHRS and CDR2 YFSETQ. CDR3 size: 20 residues. J lost 0 bases, V lost 3 bases, and 15 bases had no gene match. For the CDR3, the DNA is TGCGCCAGCAGCTCGACCCCAGTCTGGCGGGGGGGCCCGAACACCGGGGAGCTGTTTTTT. The encoded protein is CASSSTPVWRGGPNTGELFF.

The chain employs TRBV4-1 and TRBJ1-2, with 7 bases aligning to TRBD1. There are 17 residues in the CDR3. In germline, CDR1 is MGHRA, CDR2 YSYEKL. V was clipped by 2 bases and J by 1 base; unmatched bases: 10. The CDR3 loop reads CASSQKIGTDFNYGYTF. The CDR3 nucleotides are TGCGCCAGCAGCCAAAAAATTGGGACAGATTTTAACTATGGCTACACCTTC.

V is TRBV2 and J is TRBJ2-7, with 8 bases fitting TRBD2. V lost 6 bases, J lost 3 bases, and 7 bases stayed unmatched. Germline lookup yields CDR1 SNHLY and CDR2 FYNNEI. This CDR3 has 14 amino acids. CDR3 nucleotide sequence: TGTGCCAGCAGCCCGGGACTAGACCACTACGAGCAGTACTTC. Its translation: CASSPGLDHYEQYF.